The entry below gives a single TCR beta chain sequence along with its context. Its antigen is currently unknown. This entry belongs to a study of cytomegalovirus exposure and HLA in healthy donors. Regarding the study as a whole: Specificity of three CMV-associated chains for CMV antigens was verified in vitro. Later work showed greater clonal expansion in HLA-associated TCR beta chains than in equally common others.

PCR employed 60 Vbeta and 13 Jbeta primers. TCRdb's table, derived via immunoSEQ multiplex PCR, lists solely in-frame clones and lacks some. The sample carries 200,000 to 250,000 clones, about 77% recorded once. The sequenced sample consisted of PBMCs. This TCR derives from a woman in her 30s in good health and CMV-seronegative.

The CDR3: CAISEETGGGTEAFF. CDR3 DNA: TGTGCCATCAGTGAGGAGACAGGGGGAGGCACTGAAGCTTTCTTT. V gene TRBV10-3 combines with J gene TRBJ1-1; 9 positions agree with TRBD1. The CDR3 is 15 amino acids. Trimming at V came to 2 bases and at J to 4 bases, leaving 5 bases not matched to a gene. The germline V gene has CDR1 ENHRY and CDR2 SYGVKD.